These 29 T cell receptor beta chains were sequenced from one sample in a study of blood T cell repertoires in COVID-19. The table came from immunoSEQ multiplex PCR; TCRdb's copy has only in-frame clones and leaves some out. The sample has 400,000 to 450,000 clones, 88% seen once; the top ten hold roughly an eighth. The sample taken for sequencing was peripheral blood. The receptor source for this set is a woman in her fifties or sixties with COVID-19, enrolled during active disease.

This sequence joins TRBV28 and TRBJ2-7, with D possibly TRBD1 on 5 matching bases. The CDR3 totals 14 residues. Per the germline V gene, CDR1 is MDHEN and CDR2 is SYDVKM. Trimming stripped 0 bases from V and 2 bases from J, with 8 bases between. CDR3 in amino acids: CASSLWQDTYEQYF. In DNA form, the CDR3 reads TGTGCCAGCAGTTTATGGCAGGACACCTACGAGCAGTACTTC.

The rearrangement links TRBV19 to TRBJ1-2; 10 nucleotides match TRBD1. The V gene's germline CDR1 is LNHDA and CDR2 SQIVND (reference sequence). The length of the CDR3 is 17 residues. V lost 5 bases to trimming and J lost 4 bases; unmatched junction nucleotides: 13. In nucleotides, the CDR3 is TGTGCCAGTAGTCCTCGACAGGGGGCTGCCTTGGGCTATGGCTACACCTTC. Translation: CASSPRQGAALGYGYTF.

This chain joins TRBV27 and TRBJ2-7; D unresolved. The germline CDR1 and CDR2 sequences are MNHEY and SMNVEV (reference sequence). The germline V and J ends were trimmed by 2 bases and 6 bases, with 14 bases remaining between them. The CDR3 length is 14 residues. DNA of the CDR3: TGTGCCAGCAGTTTAGGCGGCGGCTTTAGCGAGCAGTACTTC. Its translation: CASSLGGGFSEQYF.

V usage is TRBV21-1 and J usage is TRBJ2-7; TRBD2 is the table's D call, not checked against the DNA. TRBV21-1 is described as a pseudogene. The CDR3 contains 13 residues. The CDR3: CASLVGGDYEQYF. The CDR3 region has the DNA TGTGCCAGCCTTGTTGGGGGGGACTACGAGCAGTACTTC.

The rearrangement uses TRBV2 and TRBJ2-5; perhaps TRBD1 as D (6 bases). Germline-derived CDR1 and CDR2 are SNHLY and FYNNEI. The length of the CDR3 is 17 residues. V was trimmed by 1 base and J by 0 bases, leaving 15 bases between them. In DNA form, the CDR3 reads TGTGCCAGCAGTGAAGGCTTAGGGGGACCGTACCAAGAGACCCAGTACTTC. This translates into CASSEGLGGPYQETQYF.

This clone occurred once. This sequence joins TRBV5-1 and TRBJ1-4; 8 nucleotides line up with TRBD1. In germline, CDR1 is SGHRS, CDR2 YFSETQ. This CDR3 is built from 18 residues. V lost 4 bases and J lost 4; bases outside the gene matches: 15. The CDR3 reads CASSPDPTGVGNNEKLFF. CDR3 bases: TGCGCCAGCAGCCCCGACCCGACAGGGGTTGGTAATAATGAAAAACTGTTTTTT.

The chain recombines TRBV5-1 with TRBJ2-1; 7 nucleotides align to TRBD2. The CDR3 loop spans 15 amino acids. Germline loops: CDR1 SGHRS, CDR2 YFSETQ. Trimming at V came to 5 bases and at J to 6 bases, leaving 11 bases not matched to a gene. The CDR3 reads CASSSKIQRGNEQFF. DNA for the CDR3: TGCGCCAGCAGTTCCAAGATCCAGCGGGGCAATGAGCAGTTCTTC.

The CDR3 DNA reads as TGTGCCAGCAGTGACCCCTCTCGTTTCAGGGACAATGAGCAGTTCTTC. It translates to CASSDPSRFRDNEQFF. The genes are TRBV2 and TRBJ2-1; D is perhaps TRBD1 (5 bases). Germline V CDR1 and CDR2: SNHLY, FYNNEI. The CDR3 extends over 16 amino acids. With 3 bases removed from V and 5 bases from J, the gap between germline ends came to 17 bases. Together with reference TRBV2 and TRBJ2-1, the CDR3 gives the full variable domain: EPEVTQTPSHQVTQMGQEVILRCVPISNHLYFYWYRQILGQKVEFLVSFYNNEISEKSEIFDDQFSVERPDGSNFTLKIRSTKLEDSAMYFCASSDPSRFRDNEQFFGPGTRLTVL.

A single count supports this clone. The J gene is TRBJ1-6, the V gene TRBV7-9; TRBD1 might be the D (5 bases). CDR1 SEHNR and CDR2 FQNEAQ come from the germline V gene (reference sequence). V lost 3 bases, J lost 10 bases, and 19 bases lay in between. The CDR3 runs 16 residues. CDR3 sequence reads: CASSLDRTQGRSPLHF. The CDR3 coding sequence is TGTGCCAGCAGCTTGGATAGGACGCAGGGAAGATCACCCCTCCACTTT.

This chain uses TRBV6-6 with TRBJ2-2; 10 bases are shared with TRBD2. The length of the CDR3 is 15 residues. V lost 0 bases and J lost 7; bases outside the gene matches: 2. Per germline, CDR1 MNHNY and CDR2 SVGAGI (reference sequence). CDR3 protein: CASSYSGLANGELFF. The CDR3 DNA follows: TGTGCCAGCAGTTACTCGGGACTAGCGAACGGGGAGCTGTTTTTT.

This clone was seen only once. The chain joins TRBV6-5 to TRBJ2-7; D is perhaps TRBD1 (5 bases). V was shortened by 3 bases and J by 6 bases, with 9 bases between the two germline ends. This CDR3 comprises 12 residues. Germline lookup yields CDR1 MNHEY and CDR2 SVGAGI. CDR3 nucleotide sequence: TGTGCCAGCAGTTATCAGGGATCCGAGCAGTACTTC. Amino acids: CASSYQGSEQYF.

This CDR3 is CASSPLGTAYEQYF. The DNA of the CDR3 is TGTGCCAGCTCACCACTAGGGACAGCCTACGAGCAGTACTTC. V gene TRBV18 combines with J gene TRBJ2-7, with 7 positions matching TRBD1. The germline V gene has CDR1 KGHSH and CDR2 LQKENI. CDR3 length: 14 amino acids. V lost 1 base, J lost 2 bases, and 2 bases stayed unmatched.

The chain employs TRBV29-1 and TRBJ1-6; 10 positions match TRBD1. From germline, CDR1 is SQVTM and CDR2 ANQGSEA. CDR3 length: 13 residues. The V segment lost 7 bases and the J segment 10 bases; nucleotides outside the gene matches: 7. This CDR3 reads CSAATGGDSPLHF. In nucleotides, the CDR3 is TGCAGCGCCGCGACAGGGGGCGACTCACCCCTCCACTTT.

The chain joins TRBV6-2 or TRBV6-3 to TRBJ2-7; D is uncertain. The CDR3 contains 10 residues. Germline V gene lookup returns CDR1 MNHEY and CDR2 SVGEGT. The V and J ends lost 4 bases and 9 bases respectively, with 7 bases between them. The CDR3 DNA reads as TGTGCCAGCAGTTCCAATAGGCAGTACTTC. Its protein product is CASSSNRQYF.

The V gene is TRBV4-1, the J gene TRBJ1-5, with 8 bases aligning to TRBD1. CDR1 is MGHRA, CDR2 YSYEKL, per germline. V dropped 2 bases and J dropped 3; count of bases not matched to a gene: 6. CDR3 length: 16 amino acids. The CDR3 coding sequence is TGCGCCAGCAGCCAAACCCCAGGGGGCCCCAATCAGCCCCAGCATTTT. It codes for CASSQTPGGPNQPQHF.

This chain uses TRBV4-1 with TRBJ2-4; D call uncertain. The CDR3 is 14 residues long. Germline lookup yields CDR1 MGHRA and CDR2 YSYEKL. Trimming left V 1 base short and J 5 bases short, with 9 bases between. CDR3 residues: CASSQAGFENIQYF. CDR3 DNA sequence: TGCGCCAGCAGCCAAGCCGGGTTTGAAAACATTCAGTACTTC.

CDR3 nucleotides: TGTGCCTGGAGTTTTGGGACAGGGGCTCTCAATGAGCAGTTCTTC. Residues: CAWSFGTGALNEQFF. The genes are TRBV30 and TRBJ2-1; 10 nucleotides match TRBD1. CDR1 is GTSNPN and CDR2 is SVGIG in the germline V gene (reference sequence). The CDR3 has 15 residues. V shed 2 bases, J shed 6 bases, and the junction held 7 bases outside the gene matches.

This chain joins TRBV7-2 and TRBJ2-4, with TRBD2 identical over 15 bases. The germline V gene has CDR1 SGHTA and CDR2 FQGNSA. V lost 6 bases, J lost 6 bases, and 3 bases stayed unmatched. The CDR3 contains 15 residues. This chain's CDR3 is CASSSGLAGGNIQYF. The CDR3 DNA sequence: TGTGCCAGCAGTTCGGGACTAGCGGGGGGAAACATTCAGTACTTC.

Concerning this clone: Additional DNA sequences in this sample encode the identical CDR3. V gene TRBV5-1 combines with J gene TRBJ1-4; possible D gene TRBD1, 5 bases. V was cut by 4 bases and J by 8 bases, with 9 bases left in between. Germline loops: CDR1 SGHRS, CDR2 YFSETQ. The CDR3 has 12 residues. CDR3 in amino acids: CASSPDREKLFF. In nucleotides, the CDR3 is TGCGCCAGCAGCCCAGACAGAGAAAAACTGTTTTTT.

V is TRBV11-2 and J is TRBJ1-6; D call uncertain. V shed 5 bases and J shed 8 bases, with 13 bases lying between them. Germline V gives CDR1 SGHAT, CDR2 FQNNGV. The CDR3 consists of 14 residues. CDR3 in amino acids: CASSADSVYSPLHF. CDR3 DNA sequence: TGTGCCAGCAGCGCGGATAGTGTATATTCACCCCTCCACTTT.

The gene calls are TRBV2 and TRBJ1-5; 11 nucleotides line up with TRBD1. CDR3 length: 13 residues. V shed 6 bases, J shed 6 bases, and the junction held 1 base outside the gene matches. Germline values: CDR1 SNHLY, CDR2 FYNNEI. CDR3 amino acids: CASRDRGPQPQHF. Here the CDR3 DNA reads TGTGCCAGCAGGGACAGGGGGCCTCAGCCCCAGCATTTT.

This sequence joins TRBV7-9 and TRBJ2-1; D unclear. This CDR3 is 14 amino acids long. V gave up 1 base and J gave up 8 bases, with 12 bases separating them. Germline assignment: CDR1 SEHNR and CDR2 FQNEAQ (reference sequence). The CDR3 DNA follows: TGTGCCAGCAGCTTAGAGACGGCCCGGGATGAGCAGTTCTTC. It specifies CASSLETARDEQFF.

The gene calls are TRBV30 and TRBJ1-6; tentative D call: TRBD1 (5 bases). Trimming shortened V by 0 bases and J by 7 bases, and 7 bases separated the two germline ends. Germline assignment: CDR1 GTSNPN and CDR2 SVGIG (reference sequence). The CDR3 length is 13 residues. The CDR3 DNA sequence: TGTGCCTGGAGTGTACAGGTGAATTCACCCCTCCACTTT. Amino acid sequence: CAWSVQVNSPLHF. The whole variable domain, remainder taken from reference TRBV30 and TRBJ1-6, is SQTIHQWPATLVQPVGSPLSLECTVEGTSNPNLYWYRQAAGRGLQLLFYSVGIGQISSEVPQNLSASRPQDRQFILSSKKLLLSDSGFYLCAWSVQVNSPLHFGNGTRLTVT.

This sequence joins TRBV3-1 (or the pseudogene TRBV3-2) and TRBJ2-1; D is uncertain. This CDR3 spans 12 amino acids. The germline CDR1 and CDR2 sequences are LGHDT and YNNKEL (reference sequence). V lost 3 bases and J lost 8, with 8 bases in between. CDR3 sequence: CASSHFRDEQFF. The CDR3 DNA reads TGTGCCAGCAGCCACTTTAGAGATGAGCAGTTCTTC.

CDR3 in DNA: TGTGCCAGCAGCTTAGGAGGTGTATCCTCTGGAAACACCATATATTTT. Translating it yields CASSLGGVSSGNTIYF. The gene calls are TRBV11-2 and TRBJ1-3; D not certain. The CDR3 runs to 16 residues. Germline V CDR1 and CDR2: SGHAT, FQNNGV. Trimming removed 1 base from V and 0 bases from J, with 10 bases in between.

This chain connects TRBV10-1 to TRBJ2-3; 9 nucleotides agree with TRBD2. The CDR3 is made up of 14 amino acids. The ends lost 2 bases at V and 6 bases at J; junction bases unmatched: 3. Germline loops: CDR1 WNHNN, CDR2 SYGVQD (reference sequence). The CDR3 reads CASSEHLAGDTQYF. CDR3 DNA: TGCGCCAGCAGTGAGCATCTAGCGGGGGATACGCAGTATTTT.

The genes are TRBV30 and TRBJ1-5, with no clear D. The CDR3 loop spans 13 amino acids. Germline CDR1 and CDR2: GTSNPN and SVGIG (reference sequence). V lost 2 bases and J lost 3, with 8 bases in between. The CDR3 DNA reads as TGTGCCTGGAGTCGCAGTTTCAATCAGCCCCAGCATTTT. As protein: CAWSRSFNQPQHF.

The chain combines TRBV19 with TRBJ2-2; tentatively, D is TRBD1 (6 bases). Trimming pared 7 bases from V and 6 bases from J, leaving 15 bases between. Germline CDR1 reads LNHDA; CDR2 reads SQIVND (reference sequence). This CDR3 comprises 14 residues. In nucleotides, the CDR3 is TGTGCCAGTACTCCGAGCCCAGGGGCCGGGGAGCTGTTTTTT. This encodes CASTPSPGAGELFF.

V usage is TRBV25-1 and J usage is TRBJ1-2; D is ambiguous. There are 14 residues in the CDR3. Trimming took off 4 bases at V and 7 bases at J, with 16 bases between the two ends. Germline V gene sequence: CDR1 MGHDK, CDR2 SYGVNS. The CDR3 nucleotides read TGTGCCAGCAGTGGAGTGGGAGGGAGAGGTGGCTACACCTTC. It encodes CASSGVGGRGGYTF.